This note documents a single TCR beta chain sequence. The source of the sample is a study of shared clonotypes between healthy human individuals. The table came from immunoSEQ multiplex PCR; TCRdb's copy has only in-frame clones and leaves some out. The sample lists a few million clones, 85% to 95% occurring once. The clonotype was recovered from a man younger than 35 in good health. Some clones in this sample may be carry-over from other donors' samples. Sequencing used naive CD4+ T cells from PBMCs. The subset here: CD45RA+ positively selected.

Here the CDR3 reads CASKPGTGYGYTF. CDR3 nucleotides: TGTGCCAGTAAGCCAGGGACAGGGTATGGCTACACCTTC. The chain combines TRBV19 with TRBJ1-2, with TRBD1 matching over 9 bases. The V segment lost 7 bases and the J segment 5 bases; nucleotides outside the gene matches: 5. The CDR3 loop spans 13 amino acids. From germline, CDR1 is LNHDA and CDR2 SQIVND (reference sequence).